This TCR beta chain was sequenced during a study of T cell responses to AZD1222 COVID-19 vaccine. Looking at the study overall: Pooled in the analysis were second doses at about 4 or about 12 weeks.

The CDR3 sequence is 17 residues long. V shed 5 bases and J shed 0 bases, with 17 bases lying between them. CDR1 is MNHNY and CDR2 is SVGAGI in the germline V gene (reference sequence). With regard to this clone: Its antigen remains unknown.

Study-level findings and limits: Donor demographics were predominantly white British with a female majority; clonal diversity may be underestimated. Baseline seropositivity occurred in only a handful of AZD1222 recipients. Spike-specific TCR breadth and depth were elevated following two AZD1222 doses.

Data came from immunoSEQ multiplex PCR; TCRdb stores just in-frame clones and leaves some out. The sample has over 100,000 clones; 89% are singletons. This chain links TRBV6-6 with TRBJ1-5; no clear D gene. This TCR came from an adult in good health. The sequences come from peripheral blood, collected on day 0 of AZD1222 vaccination. Here the CDR3 reads CASSLVYGLYSNQPQHF. The CDR3 DNA follows: TGTGCCAGCAGTCTAGTGTACGGGCTCTATAGCAATCAGCCCCAGCATTTT.